A selection of T cell receptor beta chains follows, all from one sample in a study of blood T cell repertoires in COVID-19. TCRdb keeps only in-frame clones here, not all; method: immunoSEQ multiplex PCR. The sample contains about 81,000 clones, roughly 91% of which appear only once. The material sequenced was peripheral blood. These receptors all come from a woman between 50 and 59 years old in a cohort sampled during active COVID-19. CDR3s include the opening cysteine and the closing phenylalanine or tryptophan. D genes are given only for firm matches. Not all rows give a size; the values are once, few, many and, for expanded clones, a class.

d_call,j_call,clone_size,v_call,cdr3_nt,cdr3_aa
TRBD2,TRBJ2-7,NA,TRBV11-1,TGTGCCAGCAGCTTGGGGACTAGCGGATTCTACGAGCAGTACTTC,CASSLGTSGFYEQYF
NA,TRBJ1-6,NA,TRBV7-6,TGTGCCAGCAGCTTGCGCCAGGCCGGGGGTTCACCCCTCCACTTT,CASSLRQAGGSPLHF
TRBD2,TRBJ2-1,NA,TRBV5-1,TGCGCCAGCAGCCATCTAGCGGGGGAGTACAATGAGCAGTTCTTC,CASSHLAGEYNEQFF
NA,TRBJ1-4,NA,TRBV5-1,TGCGCCAGCAGCCTTGGGAGACCGGTGGGTAATGAAAAACTGTTTTTT,CASSLGRPVGNEKLFF
NA,TRBJ1-5,NA,TRBV18,TGTGCCAGCTCACCACGCCGGGGGACCCTTCAGGACGATCAGCCCCAGCATTTT,CASSPRRGTLQDDQPQHF
TRBD1,TRBJ1-2,NA,TRBV3-1/TRBV3-2,TGTGCCAGCAGCCAAGCCCTCTTGGGACAGGGGACCCGAACTAACTATGGCTACACCTTC,CASSQALLGQGTRTNYGYTF
TRBD2,TRBJ2-1,NA,TRBV7-9,TGTGCCAGCAGCCCGAGCGGGGGACGCTACAATGAGCAGTTCTTC,CASSPSGGRYNEQFF
NA,TRBJ1-4,NA,TRBV5-6,TGTGCCAGCAGCTTAATCCTACCGCAGGGCAATGAAAAACTGTTTTTT,CASSLILPQGNEKLFF
NA,TRBJ2-1,NA,TRBV7-8,TGTGCCAGCAGCTCTAACAATGAGCAGTTCTTC,CASSSNNEQFF
TRBD1,TRBJ1-2,NA,TRBV27,TGTGCCAGCAGCCGTGGACAGGGATATGGCTACACCTTC,CASSRGQGYGYTF
NA,TRBJ1-1,NA,TRBV20-1,TGCAGTGCTAGAAAGGGGACTGAAGCTTTCTTT,CSARKGTEAFF
NA,TRBJ1-1,NA,TRBV28,TGTGCCAGCAGTTTCGGGCCGACGGTTAGGGGTGAAGCTTTCTTT,CASSFGPTVRGEAFF
TRBD1,TRBJ2-1,NA,TRBV2,TGTGCCAGCAGTGACCCCTCGGATTGGACAGGGATAAATGAGCAGTTCTTC,CASSDPSDWTGINEQFF
TRBD1,TRBJ1-1,NA,TRBV3-1/TRBV3-2,TGTGCCAGCAGCTCCTCGACAGGGGGAGGAACTGAAGCTTTCTTT,CASSSSTGGGTEAFF
NA,TRBJ2-5,NA,TRBV19,TGTGCCAGTAGTCTTTCTACAGCACAAGAGACCCAGTACTTC,CASSLSTAQETQYF
TRBD1,TRBJ1-5,NA,TRBV7-7,TGTGCTAGCAGCTTAGAGGACAGGGCCAATCAGCCCCAGCATTTT,CASSLEDRANQPQHF
NA,TRBJ1-1,NA,TRBV7-2,TGTGCCAGCAGCGATCGAAGGGGCGAGGCTGAAGCTTTCTTT,CASSDRRGEAEAFF
NA,TRBJ1-1,NA,TRBV7-9,TGTGCCAGCAGCCGAGACACCTTAAACACTGAAGCTTTCTTT,CASSRDTLNTEAFF
NA,TRBJ2-5,NA,TRBV4-1,TGCGCCACCGCCCAGAACATACAAGAGACCCAGTACTTC,CATAQNIQETQYF
TRBD1,TRBJ1-5,NA,TRBV6-6,TGTGCCAGCAGTCGACAGGGGGGTCAGCCCCAGCATTTT,CASSRQGGQPQHF
TRBD2,TRBJ2-1,NA,TRBV6-5,TGTGCCAGCAGTTACCGACTAGCGGGAGGCGGCGAGCAGTTCTTC,CASSYRLAGGGEQFF
TRBD2,TRBJ2-1,NA,TRBV11-2,TGTGCCAGCAGCCCGGGACTAAATACCTACAATGAGCAGTTCTTC,CASSPGLNTYNEQFF
NA,TRBJ1-6,NA,TRBV5-1,TGCGCCAGCAGCTTGTCGGATCAGGATTCACCCCTCCACTTT,CASSLSDQDSPLHF
NA,TRBJ2-3,once,TRBV7-9,TGTGCCAGCAGCTTTTGGAGCGGCAAGAGCACAGATACGCAGTATTTT,CASSFWSGKSTDTQYF
TRBD1,TRBJ2-1,NA,TRBV5-1,TGCGCCAGCAGCTCGTCCCGGGACAGGGATGAGCAGTTCTTC,CASSSSRDRDEQFF
TRBD2,TRBJ2-7,NA,TRBV7-2,TGTGCCAGCAGCTCAGCGGGAGAGGGCCTTTACGAGCAGTACTTC,CASSSAGEGLYEQYF
TRBD1,TRBJ1-5,few,TRBV6-1,TGTGCCAGCAGTGAACGGACAGGGCAGTGGGTCGGCCAGCCCCAGCATTTT,CASSERTGQWVGQPQHF
TRBD1,TRBJ2-7,NA,TRBV6-5,TGTGCCAGCAGTACAGGGGTTACCCTTTCCTACGAGCAGTACTTC,CASSTGVTLSYEQYF
NA,TRBJ2-3,NA,TRBV6-4,TGTGCCAGCAGCTTTACTGTCTCAACCGATACGCAGTATTTT,CASSFTVSTDTQYF
NA,TRBJ1-1,NA,TRBV18,TGTGCCAGCTCGATTAACAGGGACACTGAAGCTTTCTTT,CASSINRDTEAFF
TRBD1,TRBJ2-7,few,TRBV28,TGTGCCAGCAGTCTCTATGGGACAGGGAATGACGAGCAGTACTTC,CASSLYGTGNDEQYF
NA,TRBJ2-2,NA,TRBV9,TGTGCCAGCAGCGTCGGAGGGGTTCCCACCGGGGAGCTGTTTTTT,CASSVGGVPTGELFF
NA,TRBJ2-7,NA,TRBV18,TGTGCCAGCTCACCATCCCTCGAGCAGTACTTC,CASSPSLEQYF
NA,TRBJ2-5,NA,TRBV19,TGTGCCAGTAGTCCTCGGAGGGGGGGAGTTGAAGAGACCCAGTACTTC,CASSPRRGGVEETQYF
TRBD1,TRBJ1-1,NA,TRBV25-1,TGTGCCAGCAGTGCCCGGGACAGCTTAATGAACACTGAAGCTTTCTTT,CASSARDSLMNTEAFF
TRBD1,TRBJ1-2,NA,TRBV30,TGTGCCTGGAGTACCCATGGGACAGTCTATGGCTACACCTTC,CAWSTHGTVYGYTF
TRBD2,TRBJ2-1,NA,TRBV7-3,TGTGCCAGCCTCCCAATAGCGGGGGGGACCTACAATGAGCAGTTCTTC,CASLPIAGGTYNEQFF
NA,TRBJ2-2,NA,TRBV5-1,TGCGCCAGCAGCTTGGCACAGGTTGGGGCCGGGGAGCTGTTTTTT,CASSLAQVGAGELFF
NA,TRBJ2-3,NA,TRBV5-1,TGCGCCAGCAGCTCTACAGGGTTCACAGATACGCAGTATTTT,CASSSTGFTDTQYF
TRBD2,TRBJ2-1,NA,TRBV4-1,TGCGCCAGCAGCCAAGAGGGGGGCATAGCGGGGGCCTACAATGAGCAGTTCTTC,CASSQEGGIAGAYNEQFF
TRBD1,TRBJ1-1,NA,TRBV18,TGTGCCAGCTCACCCAGTCCAGGGGGCTTGACTGAAGCTTTCTTT,CASSPSPGGLTEAFF
TRBD2,TRBJ2-4,NA,TRBV11-3,TGTGCCAGCAGCTCGAGCGGGATAGGGCAGTACTTC,CASSSSGIGQYF
NA,TRBJ1-2,NA,TRBV5-4,TGTGCCAGCAGCCTTCCTCGGGAGGAAGATAACTATGGCTACACCTTC,CASSLPREEDNYGYTF
TRBD1,TRBJ1-6,NA,TRBV11-3,TGTGCCAGCAGCCCGAGAGGGACAGGAATACTAGGGTCACCCCTCCACTTT,CASSPRGTGILGSPLHF
TRBD2,TRBJ2-7,NA,TRBV2,TGTGCCAGCAGAGTTGGGACTAGCGGCTCCTACGAGCAGTACTTC,CASRVGTSGSYEQYF
TRBD1,TRBJ2-1,NA,TRBV29-1,TGCAGCGTTGAGGGACAGGGTTACAATGAGCAGTTCTTC,CSVEGQGYNEQFF
TRBD1,TRBJ2-1,NA,TRBV6-5,TGTGCCAGCAGCCACAGGGGTCTTAGGCAGTTCTTC,CASSHRGLRQFF
NA,TRBJ1-2,NA,TRBV5-6,TGTGCCAGCAGCTCCAGACAGCGCGGCTATGGCTACACCTTC,CASSSRQRGYGYTF
NA,TRBJ2-7,NA,TRBV10-3,TGTGCCATCAGTGGAGGGTTTGGCACCTACGAGCAGTACTTC,CAISGGFGTYEQYF